Each of the 24 T cell receptor beta chains below was sequenced from the same sample in a study of T cell repertoires in aging, cancer and after chemotherapy. TRB rearrangements spanning V, D and J were amplified using mixed TRB-A/B primers. TCRdb redid the calling of the multiplex PCR reads with MiXCR, one entry per CDR3 protein. The sample lists 9,900 or so distinct CDR3 sequences, about 25% occurring once. The template was genomic DNA from peripheral blood, not RNA. Material for sequencing was blood. The source of these receptors is a human donor in good health.

The V and J genes are TRBV7-2 and TRBJ2-1; the match to TRBD1 covers 9 bases. Germline CDR1 and CDR2: SGHTA and FQGNSA. This CDR3 comprises 15 residues. Losses at the gene ends were 6 bases for V and 7 bases for J; bases not matched to a gene: 10. CDR3 sequence: CASRRAGTGSNEQFF. The CDR3 DNA reads TGTGCCAGCAGACGCGCCGGGACAGGGTCTAATGAGCAGTTCTTC.

This clonotype was picked up a small number of times. J is TRBJ1-5 and V is TRBV15; D might be TRBD1 (5 bases). V was trimmed by 0 bases and J by 4 bases, leaving 10 bases between them. The CDR3 length is 15 residues. Per germline, CDR1 LNHNV and CDR2 YYDKDF (reference sequence). CDR3 DNA sequence: TGTGCCACCAGCAGAGATCGGGGGGTAAATCAGCCCCAGCATTTT. Amino acids: CATSRDRGVNQPQHF.

Within the sample, this clonotype is medium-sized. The genes are TRBV24-1 and TRBJ1-2; no clear D gene. This CDR3 spans 12 amino acids. Germline CDR1 reads KGHDR; CDR2 reads SFDVKD. V lost 2 bases to trimming and J lost 6 bases, with 6 bases between them. CDR3 coding DNA: TGTGCCACCAGTGATTGGGTCGATGGCTACACCTTC. It encodes CATSDWVDGYTF.

This clonotype is labeled as medium-sized. V is TRBV6-5 and J is TRBJ2-2; TRBD2 aligns across 8 bases. This CDR3 has 15 residues. The ends lost 5 bases at V and 3 bases at J; junction bases unmatched: 5. Germline V CDR1 and CDR2: MNHEY, SVGAGI. For the CDR3, the DNA is TGTGCCAGCAGTCGGACTAGCCGCGACACCGGGGAGCTGTTTTTT. Its translation is CASSRTSRDTGELFF.

This clonotype is medium-sized (0.01 to 0.1%) within its sample. This chain uses TRBV7-6 with TRBJ2-1; 9 bases are a match to TRBD2. Germline-derived CDR1 and CDR2 are SGHVS and FNYEAQ. CDR3 length: 15 residues. The ends lost 1 base at V and 8 bases at J; junction bases unmatched: 6. CDR3 in DNA: TGTGCCAGCAGCTTAGACAGCGGGAGGTTGTATGAGCAGTTCTTC. It translates to CASSLDSGRLYEQFF.

The chain recombines TRBV7-6 with TRBJ2-5; D gene unclear. Trimming took 0 bases from V and 6 from J, leaving 11 bases between them. The CDR3 spans 14 residues. Germline V gene data show CDR1 as SGHVS and CDR2 as FNYEAQ. The CDR3 region is CASSLAAGIQTQYF. Here the CDR3 DNA reads TGTGCCAGCAGCTTAGCGGCAGGCATCCAGACCCAGTACTTC.

Relative to its sample, this clonotype is medium-sized. J is TRBJ1-2 and V is TRBV7-6; TRBD1 matches 10 bases. Trimming took 5 bases from V and 8 from J; bases not matched to a gene: 11. Looked up from germline, CDR1 is SGHVS and CDR2 is FNYEAQ. This CDR3 spans 15 amino acids. CDR3 sequence: CASSSPGQGLRGYTF. The CDR3, as DNA: TGTGCCAGCAGCAGCCCGGGACAGGGGTTGAGAGGCTACACCTTC.

The chain recombines TRBV6-2 or TRBV6-3 with TRBJ1-4; D is undetermined. Trimming stripped 7 bases from V and 3 bases from J, with 21 bases between. CDR1 is MNHEY and CDR2 is SVGEGT in the germline V gene. This CDR3 has 17 residues. CDR3 region: CASNYPHYSEANEKLFF. For the CDR3, the DNA is TGTGCCAGCAACTATCCCCATTACAGCGAAGCTAATGAAAAACTGTTTTTT.

By frequency in the sample, this clonotype is medium-sized. The chain has TRBV6-5 and TRBJ2-7, with D possibly matching TRBD1 (6 bases). CDR1 and CDR2 from the germline V gene are MNHEY and SVGAGI. The CDR3 sequence is 15 residues long. V was clipped by 0 bases and J by 3 bases, with 12 bases between them. For the CDR3, the DNA is TGTGCCAGCAGTTACTCGAGGGGGTTGAGCTACGAGCAGTACTTC. It encodes CASSYSRGLSYEQYF.

This clonotype was counted only a few times. The V call is TRBV11-2, the J call TRBJ1-3; D may be TRBD1 (5 bases). There are 17 residues in the CDR3. The germline gives CDR1 SGHAT, CDR2 FQNNGV. V shed 1 base and J shed 0 bases, with 13 bases lying between them. CDR3 sequence reads: CASSLGGLMSSGNTIYF. CDR3 coding DNA: TGTGCCAGCAGCTTAGGGGGACTAATGAGCTCTGGAAACACCATATATTTT.

CDR3 DNA: TGTGCCAGCAGCCCCCAATCGAAGATTTCGTGGGAGCAGTACTTC. This encodes CASSPQSKISWEQYF. This rearrangement joins TRBV27 to TRBJ2-7, with no clear D. The CDR3 runs 15 residues. The V end lost 6 bases, the J end lost 7 bases, and 22 bases lay between the germline ends. Germline lookup yields CDR1 MNHEY and CDR2 SMNVEV (reference sequence).

This clonotype is deemed medium-sized. The genes are TRBV27 and TRBJ2-7, with 8 bases that match TRBD1. Trimming removed 2 bases from V and 7 bases from J; junction bases left unmatched: 4. This CDR3 region has 13 residues. Germline V gives CDR1 MNHEY, CDR2 SMNVEV (reference sequence). The CDR3 spells CASSLDRGGEQYF. CDR3 nucleotide sequence: TGTGCCAGCAGTTTAGACAGGGGCGGTGAGCAGTACTTC.

The rearrangement uses TRBV5-6 and TRBJ2-4, with D unresolved. Germline V gives CDR1 SGHDT, CDR2 YYEEEE. Trimming took off 0 bases at V and 0 bases at J, with 10 bases between the two ends. This CDR3 has 16 residues. The chain's CDR3 is CASSLGAGIAKNIQYF. In nucleotides, the CDR3 is TGTGCCAGCAGCTTGGGGGCAGGAATAGCCAAAAACATTCAGTACTTC.

This clonotype is medium-sized (0.01 to 0.1%) within its sample. The chain couples TRBV29-1 to TRBJ2-7; D tentatively reads TRBD1 or TRBD2 (5 bases each). Germline CDR1 SQVTM, CDR2 ANQGSEA. The CDR3 is made up of 15 amino acids. V was clipped by 2 bases and J by 2 bases, with 16 bases between them. CDR3 DNA sequence: TGCAGCGTTGAAAACCCCGGGACGGAGACCTACGAGCAGTACTTC. This encodes CSVENPGTETYEQYF.

This clonotype was detected a few times. The rearrangement uses TRBV6-5 and TRBJ2-3; D unclear. This CDR3 is 11 amino acids long. CDR1 and CDR2 from the germline V gene are MNHEY and SVGAGI. Trimming shortened V by 4 bases and J by 6 bases, and 5 bases separated the two germline ends. The CDR3 bases are TGTGCCAGCAGTTTCGGGGATACGCAGTATTTT. Translation gives CASSFGDTQYF.

A single count supports this clonotype. A read error is possible here, since a much larger clone lies one base away. This rearrangement joins TRBV12-3 or TRBV12-4 to TRBJ1-3; D not resolved. The CDR3 contains 15 residues. Trimming left V 7 bases short and J 2 bases short, with 15 bases between. This CDR3 reads CASTPWSTPGNTIYF. The CDR3 region has the DNA TGTGCCAGCACCCCTTGGAGTACCCCTGGAAACACCATATATTTT.

The sample holds a few counts of this clonotype. V and J are TRBV5-1 and TRBJ1-6, with TRBD1 matching over 7 bases. The V gene's germline CDR1 is SGHRS and CDR2 YFSETQ. The V gene end was trimmed by 4 bases and the J gene end by 4 bases; junction bases not matched to a gene: 11. The CDR3 length is 17 residues. The CDR3 is CASSRWPGQQYNSPLHF. The CDR3 region has the DNA TGCGCCAGCAGCAGGTGGCCGGGACAGCAATATAATTCACCCCTCCACTTT.

This clonotype is labeled medium-sized. The chain couples TRBV19 to TRBJ1-2, with D perhaps matching TRBD1 (5 bases). Trimming left V 0 bases short and J 4 bases short, with 9 bases between. Germline assignment: CDR1 LNHDA and CDR2 SQIVND (reference sequence). This CDR3 contains 14 residues. The CDR3 spells CASSIEGTVYGYTF. The CDR3 DNA is TGTGCCAGTAGTATAGAGGGGACCGTCTATGGCTACACCTTC.

The gene calls are TRBV6-1 and TRBJ2-5; D remains unclear. The germline V gene encodes CDR1 MNHNS and CDR2 SASEGT. Trimming cost V 1 base and J 0 bases, with 6 bases left between them. The CDR3 is 14 amino acids. CDR3 amino acids: CASSEDYYQETQYF. The DNA of the CDR3 is TGTGCCAGCAGTGAAGACTACTACCAAGAGACCCAGTACTTC.

The chain links TRBV12-5 to TRBJ2-1; the match to TRBD1 covers 7 bases. CDR3 length: 17 amino acids. J lost 2 bases, V lost 6 bases, and 13 bases had no gene match. CDR1 is LGHNT, CDR2 FRNRAP, per germline. In DNA, the CDR3 is TGTGCTAGTGGCTTCACCGGCGGACAGGTACCCTACAATGAGCAGTTCTTC. Its translation: CASGFTGGQVPYNEQFF.

The table lists this clonotype with a few counts. The V and J genes are TRBV7-9 and TRBJ2-5; 9 bases are shared with TRBD1. The CDR3 runs 14 residues. The junction had 4 bases not matched to a gene; V was cut back by 3 bases and J by 5 bases. Germline V CDR1 and CDR2: SEHNR, FQNEAQ (reference sequence). The CDR3 DNA sequence: TGTGCCAGCAGCTTGGGGACAGGGTTGGAGACCCAGTACTTC. Its protein product is CASSLGTGLETQYF.

This chain connects TRBV30 to TRBJ2-7; D unresolved. Trimming stripped 3 bases from V and 7 bases from J, with 10 bases between. The CDR3 spans 11 residues. Looked up from germline, CDR1 is GTSNPN and CDR2 is SVGIG (reference sequence). The CDR3 sequence: CAWSPNREQYF. The CDR3 nucleotides read TGTGCCTGGAGCCCAAACCGGGAGCAGTACTTC.

This clonotype was detected a few times. The rearrangement links TRBV5-1 to TRBJ1-5, with TRBD1 as a possible D gene (6 bases). The V gene lost 0 bases and the J gene lost 5 bases, with 24 bases spanning the gap. There are 19 residues in the CDR3. The V gene's germline CDR1 is SGHRS and CDR2 YFSETQ. CDR3 in DNA: TGCGCCAGCAGCTTGGCCAGGGGATGGTACTGGGAGAGCTATCAGCCCCAGCATTTT. Translated, it gives CASSLARGWYWESYQPQHF.

This clonotype occurred a few times. V and J are TRBV10-3 and TRBJ2-3; a possible D gene is TRBD2 (7 bases). CDR3 length: 16 residues. The V end lost 2 bases, the J end lost 3 bases, and 15 bases lay between the germline ends. From germline, CDR1 is ENHRY and CDR2 SYGVKD. DNA for the CDR3: TGTGCCATCAGTGAGGGTGTCAGGGGAGGGACAGATACGCAGTATTTT. Translated, it gives CAISEGVRGGTDTQYF.